This TCR beta chain was recorded in a study of beta chain features in type 1 diabetes. All of the isolated RNA was reverse transcribed, so expressed TCRB transcripts were sequenced. Sequencing was performed with immunoSEQ multiplex PCR; in TCRdb, only in-frame clones are kept and a portion is missing. The sample carries about 200,000 clones, roughly a tenth recorded once. The V end lost 6 bases, the J end lost 2 bases, and 5 bases lay between the germline ends. The CDR3 consists of 10 residues. Germline lookup yields CDR1 DFQATT and CDR2 SNEGSKA (reference sequence). The TCR originated in a man aged 18 to 35 in good health. Sequenced sample: central memory CD4+ T cells from blood. This chain links TRBV20-1 with TRBJ2-7, with D unresolved. CDR3 residues: CSAQTYEQYF. CDR3 DNA: TGCAGTGCGCAAACCTACGAGCAGTACTTC.